The 9 T cell receptor beta chains listed next were all sequenced from one sample in a study of tumor-infiltrating lymphocytes in primary liver carcinoma. The authors took blood RNA from unsorted whole blood and also extracted germline DNA. A constant-region primer primed TCR beta cDNA synthesis from 400 to 550 ng of total RNA. Modified slightly, ARM-PCR produced TCR beta libraries over three nested multiplex PCR rounds. The first two PCR rounds used TRBV1-TRBV30 primers with a Cbeta primer, nine to eleven cycles each. TCRdb independently ran MiXCR on the multiplex PCR reads; one entry per CDR3 protein. The table records some 190,000 distinct CDR3 sequences, approximately 60% of them present only once. Sequencing used peripheral blood. The receptors here all came from a man aged 35 to 55 with primary liver carcinoma and hepatitis B virus infection.

This clonotype was detected only a few times. This chain connects TRBV6-5 to TRBJ2-3, with no clear D. This CDR3 contains 11 residues. The V end was cut by 6 bases, the J end by 2 bases, with 3 bases between. The V gene's germline CDR1 is MNHEY and CDR2 SVGAGI. CDR3 region: CASRDTDTQYF. The DNA of the CDR3 is TGTGCCAGCAGGGACACAGATACGCAGTATTTT.

This clonotype was seen only once. The chain links TRBV12-3 or TRBV12-4 to TRBJ2-3, with a tentative D call TRBD1 (5 bases). The J call is uncertain, as TRBJ1-5 better fits the DNA end. The CDR3 totals 14 residues. The CDR3 region has the DNA TGTGCCAGCAAAGGGGTCCGTAGCACAGATACGCAGCATTTT. Translating it yields CASKGVRSTDTQHF.

About this clonotype: Since no conserved phenylalanine or tryptophan closes the CDR3, a read error is the likely cause. This rearrangement joins TRBV11-3 to TRBJ2-3; TRBD2 aligns across 9 bases. From germline, CDR1 is SGHNT and CDR2 YENEEA. There are 15 residues in the CDR3. V lost 6 bases and J lost 5; bases outside the gene matches: 9. The DNA for the CDR3 is TGTGCCAGCAGTCCAGGGCTAGCGGGAAAAGATACGCAGTATCTT. Its protein is CASSPGLAGKDTQYL.

This clonotype was observed many times. The chain links TRBV11-2 to TRBJ2-1; TRBD2 is a possible D gene (5 bases). V lost 0 bases and J 3 bases, leaving 9 bases between the germline ends. The CDR3 has 15 amino acids. The germline V gene encodes CDR1 SGHAT and CDR2 FQNNGV. The CDR3 loop reads CASSLDGVDYNEQFF. The CDR3 DNA reads TGTGCCAGCAGCTTAGACGGGGTCGACTACAATGAGCAGTTCTTC. Variable domain in full (rest from reference TRBV11-2 and TRBJ2-1): EAGVAQSPRYKIIEKRQSVAFWCNPISGHATLYWYQQILGQGPKLLIQFQNNGVVDDSQLPKDRFSAERLKGVDSTLKIQPAKLEDSAVYLCASSLDGVDYNEQFFGPGTRLTVL.

As to this clonotype: With a much larger clone just one base away, this may be a read error. The rearrangement uses TRBV11-3 and TRBJ2-1; 7 bases agree with TRBD2. Germline V gives CDR1 SGHNT, CDR2 YENEEA. The CDR3 consists of 13 residues. The CDR3 sequence: CASSLGDYNELFF. The CDR3 DNA follows: TGTGCCAGCAGCTTAGGGGACTACAATGAGCTGTTCTTC.

This clonotype was observed a few times. This chain joins TRBV12-3 or TRBV12-4 and TRBJ2-2; 7 positions match TRBD1. V dropped 5 bases and J dropped 5; count of bases not matched to a gene: 8. This CDR3 contains 15 residues. Here the CDR3 reads CASSLGIRGTGELFF. CDR3 DNA: TGTGCCAGCAGTCTAGGGATCAGGGGGACCGGGGAGCTGTTTTTT.

As to this clonotype: One base away lies a much larger clone, so this may be a sequencing read error. The rearrangement joins TRBV11-2 to TRBJ1-4, with D hard to call. Trimming pared 0 bases from V and 9 bases from J, leaving 5 bases between. Germline assignment: CDR1 SGHAT and CDR2 FQNNGV. The CDR3 totals 12 residues. In DNA form, the CDR3 reads TGTGCCAGCAGCTTAGATAGGAAAAAACTGTTTTTT. Translating it yields CASSLDRKKLFF. Full variable domain (remainder filled in from reference TRBV11-2 and TRBJ1-4): EAGVAQSPRYKIIEKRQSVAFWCNPISGHATLYWYQQILGQGPKLLIQFQNNGVVDDSQLPKDRFSAERLKGVDSTLKIQPAKLEDSAVYLCASSLDRKKLFFGSGTQLSVL.

This rearrangement joins TRBV2 to TRBJ2-2; TRBD2 matches 10 bases. V shed 7 bases, J shed 6 bases, and the junction held 11 bases outside the gene matches. This CDR3 comprises 16 residues. Germline V CDR1 and CDR2: SNHLY, FYNNEI. For the CDR3, the DNA is TGTGCCAGCACTAGAAACCCAGCGGGAGGGGCCGGGGAGCTGTTTTTT. It codes for CASTRNPAGGAGELFF.

In the case of this clonotype: A much larger clone lies a single base off, so this may be a read error. The rearrangement links TRBV11-2 to TRBJ2-3; D gene uncertain. Per germline, CDR1 SGHAT and CDR2 FQNNGV. The CDR3 runs 13 residues. CDR3 residues: CAGRSSEIWTQYF. The CDR3 nucleotides are TGTGCCGGCAGATCGTCGGAGATATGGACGCAGTATTTT.